This T cell receptor beta chain was sequenced in a study of blood T cell repertoires in COVID-19. Across the study: In each case, the material was cDNA or gDNA derived from T cells, B-cell-depleted T cells, or PBMCs.

This CDR3 has 16 residues. The germline V and J ends were trimmed by 0 bases and 2 bases, with 11 bases remaining between them. Germline CDR1 and CDR2: MGHRA and YSYEKL. Sequencing was performed with immunoSEQ multiplex PCR; in TCRdb, only in-frame clones are kept and a portion is missing. The sample lists 250,000 to 350,000 clones, roughly 90% occurring once. The sequence was obtained from a man between 18 and 35 years old who had recovered from COVID-19. J is TRBJ1-5 and V is TRBV4-1; TRBD1 might be the D (5 bases). Sequenced sample: peripheral blood. CDR3: CASSQDRVRGNQPQHF. Here the CDR3 DNA reads TGCGCCAGCAGCCAAGACAGGGTACGTGGCAATCAGCCCCAGCATTTT.